This T cell receptor (beta chain) was sequenced in a study of blood T cells in healthy people across ages. Regarding the study as a whole: Naive and antigen-experienced cells were not separated, limiting conclusive comparison.

The CDR3 is 13 amino acids. Germline V gene lookup returns CDR1 MNHNS and CDR2 SASEGT. V gave up 2 bases and J gave up 7 bases, with 9 bases separating them. Through a sample-barcoded 5' primer and a J-beta primer mix, a second PCR was run for roughly 6 to 11 cycles. TCRdb reprocessed the 5' RACE reads via MiXCR and lists one record per CDR3 protein. This table has approximately 780,000 distinct CDR3 sequences, roughly 24% appearing once. A note on this clonotype: Its matching antigen is unknown.

The same data also contributed to another study, on T cells of mothers and their children. From that second work: In cDNA synthesis, all of the extracted RNA was used at roughly 1.5 ug per 15 ul. Persistent microchimeric T cell clones were not found at ~100 per million sensitivity.

The clonotype was recovered from a boy between 5 and 17 years old in good health. The rearrangement links TRBV6-1 to TRBJ2-1, with a tentative D call TRBD1 (5 bases). Sequencing was performed on blood. The CDR3 bases are TGTGCCAGCAGTGAAACAGGAGTGAATGAGCAGTTCTTC. This encodes CASSETGVNEQFF.